This passage covers 27 T cell receptor beta chains from one sample sequenced in a study of cytomegalovirus exposure and HLA in healthy donors. Sequencing was performed with immunoSEQ multiplex PCR; in TCRdb, only in-frame clones are kept and a portion is missing. In the table there are approximately 60,000 clones, over 85% of which are singletons. Sequenced: PBMCs. The receptors shown here come from a woman younger than 35 in good health and CMV-seronegative.

V and J are TRBV5-1 and TRBJ1-2; D possibly corresponds to TRBD1 (6 bases). V lost 0 bases and J 0 bases, leaving 15 bases between the germline ends. The CDR3 loop spans 17 amino acids. Germline V gene lookup returns CDR1 SGHRS and CDR2 YFSETQ. The CDR3 loop reads CASSLEGAGASNYGYTF. Written as DNA, the CDR3 is TGCGCCAGCAGCTTGGAAGGGGCGGGGGCATCTAACTATGGCTACACCTTC.

This rearrangement joins TRBV5-6 to TRBJ2-2, with 10 nucleotides matching TRBD1. CDR1 and CDR2 from the germline V gene are SGHDT and YYEEEE. The CDR3 has 18 amino acids. V lost 4 bases, J lost 10 bases, and 19 bases stayed unmatched. The CDR3, as DNA: TGTGCCAGCAGCCTCAGCCTTGGTCGGGACAGGGGCTTAAAGGAGCTGTTTTTT. It specifies CASSLSLGRDRGLKELFF.

This clone has more than one count but fewer than ten. This rearrangement joins TRBV7-9 to TRBJ1-1; D is ambiguous. The CDR3 runs to 16 residues. V dropped 5 bases and J dropped 0 bases, with 16 bases sitting between them. Per germline, CDR1 SEHNR and CDR2 FQNEAQ (reference sequence). CDR3 DNA: TGTGCCAGCAGCGCCGGTCGAAGCCTAATGAACACTGAAGCTTTCTTT. This codes for CASSAGRSLMNTEAFF.

The chain links TRBV2 to TRBJ2-2; a weak D match, TRBD2 (7 bases). The CDR3 runs to 15 residues. V gave up 0 bases and J gave up 7 bases, with 12 bases separating them. Germline V gives CDR1 SNHLY, CDR2 FYNNEI. The CDR3 bases are TGTGCCAGCAGTGAAGCGGGGGGGCAGAACGGGGAGCTGTTTTTT. This gives the protein CASSEAGGQNGELFF. The full variable domain, in which reference TRBV2 and TRBJ2-2 provide the parts outside the CDR3, is EPEVTQTPSHQVTQMGQEVILRCVPISNHLYFYWYRQILGQKVEFLVSFYNNEISEKSEIFDDQFSVERPDGSNFTLKIRSTKLEDSAMYFCASSEAGGQNGELFFGEGSRLTVL.

The rearrangement uses TRBV27 and TRBJ2-7; the D gene is possibly TRBD2 (5 bases). The CDR3 contains 15 residues. CDR1 is MNHEY and CDR2 is SMNVEV in the germline V gene (reference sequence). Trimming left V 0 bases short and J 4 bases short, with 13 bases between. In DNA, the CDR3 is TGTGCCAGCAGTTTATCGACCCTCCCGGGGTACGAGCAGTACTTC. Its translation is CASSLSTLPGYEQYF.

The rearrangement uses TRBV5-1 and TRBJ1-2, with 7 bases that match TRBD1. The CDR3 totals 11 residues. The V gene end was trimmed by 4 bases and the J gene end by 7 bases; junction bases not matched to a gene: 1. Germline CDR1 SGHRS, CDR2 YFSETQ. The CDR3 coding sequence is TGCGCCAGCAGCAGGGACAGTGGCTACACCTTC. This codes for CASSRDSGYTF.

The chain links TRBV4-3 to TRBJ1-5; D is uncertain. The CDR3 totals 13 residues. V lost 0 bases to trimming and J lost 4 bases, with 4 bases between them. Germline V CDR1 and CDR2: LGHNA, YSLEER. CDR3 protein: CASSQDENQPQHF. CDR3 DNA: TGCGCCAGCAGCCAAGATGAGAATCAGCCCCAGCATTTT.

V is TRBV7-2 and J is TRBJ1-2; 8 bases align to TRBD1. The CDR3 sequence is 15 residues long. Per the germline V gene, CDR1 is SGHTA and CDR2 is FQGNSA. The ends lost 2 bases at V and 1 base at J; junction bases unmatched: 3. DNA for the CDR3: TGTGCCAGCAGCTTACTGGACAGGGTTAACTATGGCTACACCTTC. It encodes CASSLLDRVNYGYTF.

The genes are TRBV12-1 and TRBJ1-3; the tabulated D call, TRBD1, remains unverified against the DNA. TRBV12-1 counts as a pseudogene. The CDR3 has 19 residues. CDR3 protein: CASRPGTFLRAPSGNTIYF. For the CDR3, the DNA is TGTGCCAGCAGACCCGGGACATTTTTACGGGCGCCCTCTGGAAACACCATATATTTT.

The genes are TRBV11-3 and TRBJ1-3; the D gene is possibly TRBD1 (5 bases). This CDR3 has 13 amino acids. Germline loops: CDR1 SGHNT, CDR2 YENEEA. Trimming left V 7 bases short and J 2 bases short, with 9 bases between. CDR3 sequence (DNA): TGTGCCAGCACTCAGGGTGCTGGAAACACCATATATTTT. It yields the protein CASTQGAGNTIYF.

V is TRBV7-2 and J is TRBJ2-1; 8 nucleotides align to TRBD1. Germline values: CDR1 SGHTA, CDR2 FQGNSA. V dropped 4 bases and J dropped 9; count of bases not matched to a gene: 11. The length of the CDR3 is 15 residues. CDR3 sequence: CASSSGQGVWSEQFF. The CDR3 DNA reads as TGTGCCAGCAGCTCAGGACAGGGCGTTTGGTCTGAGCAGTTCTTC.

The rearrangement joins TRBV5-5 to TRBJ1-3; D is unclear. The CDR3 has 14 residues. Trimming shortened V by 5 bases and J by 7 bases, and 16 bases separated the two germline ends. The germline V gene encodes CDR1 SGHKS and CDR2 YYEKEE (reference sequence). In nucleotides, the CDR3 is TGTGCCAGCAGTCTAGGCCCTAACGAGAACACCATATATTTT. Its protein product is CASSLGPNENTIYF.

There are a few counts of this clone. This chain joins TRBV9 and TRBJ2-1; possible D gene TRBD1, 7 bases. Trimming cost V 4 bases and J 8 bases, with 16 bases left between them. The germline V gene has CDR1 SGDLS and CDR2 YYNGEE. The CDR3 is 14 residues long. The CDR3 DNA reads as TGTGCCAGCAGCCTCCACGGAGGGGGCGATGAGCAGTTCTTC. This translates into CASSLHGGGDEQFF.

This clone has a single count. This chain uses TRBV5-1 with TRBJ2-2; 7 bases are a match to TRBD1. Germline V CDR1 and CDR2: SGHRS, YFSETQ. J lost 5 bases, V lost 2 bases, and 6 bases had no gene match. The CDR3 covers 15 residues. The CDR3 region has the DNA TGCGCCAGCAGCTTCAATAGACAGGGTACCGGGGAGCTGTTTTTT. This sequence encodes CASSFNRQGTGELFF.

The genes are TRBV28 and TRBJ2-7; no firm D call. The CDR3 length is 16 residues. The germline V gene encodes CDR1 MDHEN and CDR2 SYDVKM. Trimming took 4 bases from V and 4 from J, leaving 20 bases between them. The CDR3 region is CASSSLSDPPIYEQYV. For the CDR3, the DNA is TGTGCCAGCAGTTCCCTCAGCGACCCACCTATATACGAGCAGTACGTC.

The chain employs TRBV5-1 and TRBJ1-1; D is unresolved. The CDR3 runs to 14 residues. Germline CDR1 reads SGHRS; CDR2 reads YFSETQ. V was shortened by 5 bases and J by 0 bases, with 11 bases between the two germline ends. The DNA of the CDR3 is TGCGCCAGCAGTCCCCCGCAGGTGAACACTGAAGCTTTCTTT. Translating it yields CASSPPQVNTEAFF.

The rearrangement joins TRBV9 to TRBJ2-7; TRBD1 aligns across 7 bases. Losses at the gene ends were 4 bases for V and 3 bases for J; bases not matched to a gene: 4. The CDR3 sequence is 13 residues long. Per the germline V gene, CDR1 is SGDLS and CDR2 is YYNGEE. CDR3 region: CASSLRDSYEQYF. CDR3 DNA sequence: TGTGCCAGCAGCCTCCGGGACAGCTACGAGCAGTACTTC.

The chain carries TRBV19 and TRBJ2-5; weak D call: TRBD2 (7 bases). This CDR3 has 12 amino acids. The V gene's germline CDR1 is LNHDA and CDR2 SQIVND (reference sequence). V lost 8 bases, J lost 5 bases, and 12 bases lay in between. The CDR3 DNA follows: TGTGCCAGTTCGGGGGGCGGGGAGACCCAGTACTTC. Its protein product is CASSGGGETQYF.

This sequence joins TRBV14 and TRBJ2-1; a possible D gene is TRBD1 (5 bases). The CDR3 has 14 amino acids. In germline, CDR1 is SGHDN, CDR2 FVKESK. The V end was cut by 1 base, the J end by 6 bases, with 10 bases between. CDR3 sequence (DNA): TGTGCCAGCAGCCAAGCAGGGTGGGGCAATGAGCAGTTCTTC. It specifies CASSQAGWGNEQFF.

This chain uses TRBV2 with TRBJ2-1; maybe TRBD2 (6 bases). Between the trimmed V and J ends, which lost 9 bases and 4 bases, there was a span of 19 bases. CDR3 length: 15 amino acids. The germline CDR1 and CDR2 sequences are SNHLY and FYNNEI. Here the CDR3 DNA reads TGTGCCAGGGAGGGGTGGCTAGTAGGTTACAATGAGCAGTTCTTC. It translates to CAREGWLVGYNEQFF.

Here the CDR3 DNA reads TGTGCCAGCTCACGCGCCCGACAGGGATGGGATGAAAAACTGTTTTTT. Its protein product is CASSRARQGWDEKLFF. This chain links TRBV18 with TRBJ1-4; TRBD1 agrees at 7 bases. There are 16 residues in the CDR3. From germline, CDR1 is KGHSH and CDR2 LQKENI. V was clipped by 4 bases and J by 6 bases; unmatched bases: 11.

This chain links TRBV7-9 with TRBJ2-7; no reliable D call. Germline CDR1 reads SEHNR; CDR2 reads FQNEAQ (reference sequence). The CDR3 contains 12 residues. V lost 1 base and J 1 base, leaving 2 bases between the germline ends. This CDR3 is CASSLVSYEQYF. The CDR3 region has the DNA TGTGCCAGCAGCTTAGTATCCTACGAGCAGTACTTC.

This clone was detected once. V gene TRBV5-1 combines with J gene TRBJ2-5; TRBD2 agrees at 15 bases. With 4 bases clipped from V and 5 bases from J, the junction kept 3 bases outside the gene matches. The CDR3 covers 15 residues. The germline V gene encodes CDR1 SGHRS and CDR2 YFSETQ. The CDR3 protein is CASSRGTSGRETQYF. For the CDR3, the DNA is TGCGCCAGCAGCCGTGGGACTAGCGGGAGGGAGACCCAGTACTTC.

This clone appeared a single time. This chain links TRBV9 with TRBJ2-7; TRBD1 matches at 8 bases. The V gene's germline CDR1 is SGDLS and CDR2 YYNGEE. This CDR3 comprises 13 residues. V lost 3 bases to trimming and J lost 7 bases; unmatched junction nucleotides: 6. CDR3 sequence reads: CASSANRQGEQYF. The CDR3 DNA sequence: TGTGCCAGCAGCGCAAATCGACAGGGGGAGCAGTACTTC.

The chain carries TRBV6-6 and TRBJ2-7; TRBD1 is a possible D gene (6 bases). V was trimmed by 8 bases and J by 2 bases, leaving 16 bases between them. Looked up from germline, CDR1 is MNHNY and CDR2 is SVGAGI (reference sequence). The CDR3 runs to 14 residues. The CDR3 sequence is CASSSQGSPYEQYF. CDR3 DNA sequence: TGTGCCAGCTCATCGCAGGGGAGTCCCTACGAGCAGTACTTC.

The chain combines TRBV19 with TRBJ1-3, with TRBD1 as a possible D gene (5 bases). This CDR3 is 15 amino acids long. Germline assignment: CDR1 LNHDA and CDR2 SQIVND (reference sequence). The CDR3 spells CTGGALTTSGNTIYF. The CDR3 bases are TGTACGGGGGGAGCGCTGACAACCTCTGGAAACACCATATATTTT.

This chain links TRBV25-1 with TRBJ1-1; D not certain. Per the germline V gene, CDR1 is MGHDK and CDR2 is SYGVNS. The CDR3 length is 13 residues. V lost 5 bases and J 0 bases, leaving 7 bases between the germline ends. CDR3 sequence: CASSSGLNTEAFF. CDR3 in DNA: TGTGCCAGCAGTAGCGGATTGAACACTGAAGCTTTCTTT. The variable domain in full, with the rest retrieved from reference TRBV25-1 and TRBJ1-1, is EADIYQTPRYLVIGTGKKITLECSQTMGHDKMYWYQQDPGMELHLIHYSYGVNSTEKGDLSSESTVSRIRTEHFPLTLESARPSHTSQYLCASSSGLNTEAFFGQGTRLTVV.